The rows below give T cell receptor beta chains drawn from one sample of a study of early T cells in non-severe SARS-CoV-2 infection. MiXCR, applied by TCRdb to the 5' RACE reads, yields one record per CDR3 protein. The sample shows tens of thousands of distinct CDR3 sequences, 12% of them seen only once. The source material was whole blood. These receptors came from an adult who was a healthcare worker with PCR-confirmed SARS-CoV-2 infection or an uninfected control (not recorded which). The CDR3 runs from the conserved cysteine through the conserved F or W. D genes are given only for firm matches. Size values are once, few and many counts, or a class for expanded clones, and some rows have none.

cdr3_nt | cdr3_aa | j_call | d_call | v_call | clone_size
TGCAGTGCTACCTCGGACAGGGGGCGAATCGGTAGCAATCAGCCCCAGCATTTT | CSATSDRGRIGSNQPQHF | TRBJ1-5 | TRBD1 | TRBV20-1 | many
TGTGCCAGCAGGTCCGGGGGGGGTGAGCAGTTCTTC | CASRSGGGEQFF | TRBJ2-1 | TRBD2 | TRBV27 | .
TGTGCCAGCAGTGCGGACCCTGGGTCCGGGGAGCTGTTTTTT | CASSADPGSGELFF | TRBJ2-2 | . | TRBV27 | many
TGTGCCAGCACCACCGGACCTACTGGGGCCCTCCACTTT | CASTTGPTGALHF | TRBJ1-6 | . | TRBV5-6 | many
TGCGCCAGCAGCACGGACGGATACGGCGAGCAGTACTTC | CASSTDGYGEQYF | TRBJ2-7 | . | TRBV5-1 | .
TGCGCCAGCAGCGGACCGGGACCAACCTACGAGCAGTACTTC | CASSGPGPTYEQYF | TRBJ2-7 | . | TRBV5-1 | .
TGTGCCAGCAGCTTAGCCCCTGTTACAGGGCGGATTGGCACTGAAGCTTTCTTT | CASSLAPVTGRIGTEAFF | TRBJ1-1 | . | TRBV7-2 | .
TGTGCCATCAGCCCTCCTAGCGGGGTGAACACCGGGGAGCTGTTTTTT | CAISPPSGVNTGELFF | TRBJ2-2 | TRBD2 | TRBV10-3 | many
TGTGCCAGCAGCTCCCCCGGGAGGCGGGGGGGCCCCAGCTCCTACAATGAGCAGTTCTTC | CASSSPGRRGGPSSYNEQFF | TRBJ2-1 | TRBD2 | TRBV2 | many
TGCGCCAGCAGCAGCCAGACAGGGGGCGAGCAGTACTTC | CASSSQTGGEQYF | TRBJ2-7 | TRBD1 | TRBV5-1 | few
TGTGCCAGCAGCTTGCTCGCGGGGGCCAATTCACCCCTCCACTTT | CASSLLAGANSPLHF | TRBJ1-6 | . | TRBV5-6 | many
TGTGCCAGCAGCCAACCAGGGACTAGCGGGGGCGGAGTGTATTTT | CASSQPGTSGGGVYF | TRBJ2-3 | TRBD2 | TRBV3-1 | few
TGTGCCAGCAGCTTAGGGGATAATTCACCCCTCCACTTT | CASSLGDNSPLHF | TRBJ1-6 | . | TRBV11-2 | few
TGTGCCAGCAGCTTAGGGGCCGGGCTACGATCCTACGAGCAGTACTTC | CASSLGAGLRSYEQYF | TRBJ2-7 | . | TRBV7-6 | .